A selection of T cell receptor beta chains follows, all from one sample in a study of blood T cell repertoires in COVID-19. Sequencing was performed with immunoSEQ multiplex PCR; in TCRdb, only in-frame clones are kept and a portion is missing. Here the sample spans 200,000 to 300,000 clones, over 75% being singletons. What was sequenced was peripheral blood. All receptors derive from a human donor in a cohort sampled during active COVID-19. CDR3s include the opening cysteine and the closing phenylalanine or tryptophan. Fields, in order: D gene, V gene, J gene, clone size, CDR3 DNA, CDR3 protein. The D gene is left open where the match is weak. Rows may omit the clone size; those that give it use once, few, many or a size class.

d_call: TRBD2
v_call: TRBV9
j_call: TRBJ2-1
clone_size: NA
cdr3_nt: TGTGCCAGCAGCCCGGGGACTAGCGGGGCCCCCTACAATGAGCAGTTCTTC
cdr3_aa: CASSPGTSGAPYNEQFF

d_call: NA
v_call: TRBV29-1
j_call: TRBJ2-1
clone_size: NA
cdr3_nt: TGCAGCGTTGAAGACAGATACAATGAGCAGTTCTTC
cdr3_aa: CSVEDRYNEQFF

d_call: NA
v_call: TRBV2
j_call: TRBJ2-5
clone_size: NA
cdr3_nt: TGTGCCAGCAGTGAAGCGCAGGGGATGTACCAAGAGACCCAGTACTTC
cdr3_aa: CASSEAQGMYQETQYF

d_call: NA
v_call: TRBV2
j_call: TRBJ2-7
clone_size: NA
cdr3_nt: TGTGCCAGCAGTGAAGTCGTCAGGGATGCGGTGCAGTACTTC
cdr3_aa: CASSEVVRDAVQYF

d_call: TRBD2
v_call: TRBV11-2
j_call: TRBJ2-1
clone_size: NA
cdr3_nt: TGTGCCAGCAGCCTTATAGCGGGGGTCTACAATGAGCAGTTCTTC
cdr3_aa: CASSLIAGVYNEQFF

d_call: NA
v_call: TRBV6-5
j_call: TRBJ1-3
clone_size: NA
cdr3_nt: TGTGCCAGCAGAGTTCGAGGGAACTCTGGAAACACCATATATTTT
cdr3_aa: CASRVRGNSGNTIYF

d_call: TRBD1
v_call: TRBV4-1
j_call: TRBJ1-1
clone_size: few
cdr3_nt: TGCGCCAGCAGCCAAACGAGGACAGGGAGTGAAGCTTTCTTT
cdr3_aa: CASSQTRTGSEAFF

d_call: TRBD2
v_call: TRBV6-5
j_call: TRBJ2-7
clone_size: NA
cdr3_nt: TGTGCCAGCAAGAGCGGGGGTGTCTCCTACGAGCAGTACTTC
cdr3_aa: CASKSGGVSYEQYF

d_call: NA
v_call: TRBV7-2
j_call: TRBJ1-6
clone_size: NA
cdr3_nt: TGTGCCAGCAGCTTATTTGGGCCGAGCTCCTATAATTCACCCCTCCACTTT
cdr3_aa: CASSLFGPSSYNSPLHF

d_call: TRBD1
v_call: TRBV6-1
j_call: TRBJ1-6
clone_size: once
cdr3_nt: TGTGCCAGCAGTGACCGGGACAGGGGGAATTCACCCCTCCACTTT
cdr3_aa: CASSDRDRGNSPLHF

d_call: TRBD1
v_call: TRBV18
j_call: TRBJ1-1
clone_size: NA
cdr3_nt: TGTGCCAGCTCACGCCTCGACAGGGGCACTGAAGCTTTCTTT
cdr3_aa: CASSRLDRGTEAFF

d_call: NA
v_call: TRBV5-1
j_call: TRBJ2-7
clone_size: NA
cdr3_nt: TGCGCCAGCAGCTTGGATCGCGAGGGCGAGCAGTACTTC
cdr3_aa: CASSLDREGEQYF

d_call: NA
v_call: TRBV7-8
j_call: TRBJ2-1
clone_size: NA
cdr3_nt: TGTGCCAGCAGCCGAACGGGACTTAAACCCTACAATGAGCAGTTCTTC
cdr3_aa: CASSRTGLKPYNEQFF

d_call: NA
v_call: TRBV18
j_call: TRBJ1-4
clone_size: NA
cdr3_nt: TGTGCCAGCTCACCATTGGCAAATGAAAAACTGTTTTTT
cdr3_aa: CASSPLANEKLFF

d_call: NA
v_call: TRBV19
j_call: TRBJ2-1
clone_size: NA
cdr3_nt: TGTGCCAGTAGTATAGTGGGTAGCCGCTACAATGAGCAGTTCTTC
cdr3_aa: CASSIVGSRYNEQFF

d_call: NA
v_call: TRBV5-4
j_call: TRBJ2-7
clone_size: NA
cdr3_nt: TGTGCCAGCAGCCTCGGGATGAGGCAGGGCCCGACTAGGGAGCAGTACTTC
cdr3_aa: CASSLGMRQGPTREQYF

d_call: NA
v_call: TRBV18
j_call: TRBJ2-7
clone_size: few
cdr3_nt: TGTGCCAGCTCACCACCGGAAGTTCCTAGGTACGAGCAGTACTTC
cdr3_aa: CASSPPEVPRYEQYF

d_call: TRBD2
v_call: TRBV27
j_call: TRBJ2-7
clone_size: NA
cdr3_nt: TGTGCCAGCAGACCTAGCGGGAGGCTCGTCTACGAGCAGTACTTC
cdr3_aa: CASRPSGRLVYEQYF

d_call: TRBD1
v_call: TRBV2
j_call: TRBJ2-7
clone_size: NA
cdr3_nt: TGTGCCAGCAGTGTCCTGGGACAGGGAGCCTACGAGCAGTACTTC
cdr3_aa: CASSVLGQGAYEQYF

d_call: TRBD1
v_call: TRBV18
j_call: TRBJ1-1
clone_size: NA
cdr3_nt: TGTGCCAGCTCCCCTACAGGGGTCCTCTCCAACACTGAAGCTTTCTTT
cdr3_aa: CASSPTGVLSNTEAFF

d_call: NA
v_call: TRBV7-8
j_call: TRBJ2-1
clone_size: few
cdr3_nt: TGTGCCAGCAGACGGAGGGGTAACCAAAATGAGCAGTTCTTC
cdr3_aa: CASRRRGNQNEQFF

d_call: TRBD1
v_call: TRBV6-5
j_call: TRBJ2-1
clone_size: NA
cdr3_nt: TGTGCCAGCAGTTCCCGGGACAGACCCGGACAGTTCTTC
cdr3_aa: CASSSRDRPGQFF

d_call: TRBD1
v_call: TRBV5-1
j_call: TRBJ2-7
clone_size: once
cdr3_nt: TGCGCCAGACCGGGACAGGGGGACTACGAGCAGTACTTC
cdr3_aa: CARPGQGDYEQYF

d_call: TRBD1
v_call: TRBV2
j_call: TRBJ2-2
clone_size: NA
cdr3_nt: TGTGCCTCAGTGAACGAGGGGGCTAGGGCCGGGGAGCTGTTTTTT
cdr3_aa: CASVNEGARAGELFF

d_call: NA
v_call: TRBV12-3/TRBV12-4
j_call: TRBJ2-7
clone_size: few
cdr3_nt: TGTGCCAGCAGTTTAACCGGGGGCTACGAGCAGTACTTC
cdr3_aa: CASSLTGGYEQYF

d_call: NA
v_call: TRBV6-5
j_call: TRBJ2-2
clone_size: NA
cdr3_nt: TGTGCCAGCAGTTTAAACGGTCCCGCGAACACCGGGGAGCTGTTTTTT
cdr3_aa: CASSLNGPANTGELFF

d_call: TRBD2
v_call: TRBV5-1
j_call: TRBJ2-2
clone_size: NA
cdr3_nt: TGCGCCAGCAGCCTAGCGGGAGGAGAGAACACCGGGGAGCTGTTTTTT
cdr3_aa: CASSLAGGENTGELFF

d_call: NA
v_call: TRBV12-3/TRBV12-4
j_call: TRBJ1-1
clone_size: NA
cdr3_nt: TGTGCCAGCAGTCCTCAAGGGACAGAAGCTTTCTTT
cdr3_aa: CASSPQGTEAFF

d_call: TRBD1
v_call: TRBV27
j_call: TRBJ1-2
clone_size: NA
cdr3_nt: TGTGCCTCCAAGACGGTAGGCCTCGGGACAGGGGATCCCCATGGCTACACCTTC
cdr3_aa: CASKTVGLGTGDPHGYTF

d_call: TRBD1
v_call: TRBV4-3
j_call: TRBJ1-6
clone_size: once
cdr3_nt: TGCGCCAGCAGCCAAGAAGCAGGCAACAGGGGATCATGGAATTCACCCCTCCACTTT
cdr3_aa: CASSQEAGNRGSWNSPLHF

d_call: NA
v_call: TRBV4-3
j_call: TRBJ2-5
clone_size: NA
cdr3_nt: TGCGCCAGCAGCCAAGATCAGGGGCTTGGGACCCAGTACTTC
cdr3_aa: CASSQDQGLGTQYF

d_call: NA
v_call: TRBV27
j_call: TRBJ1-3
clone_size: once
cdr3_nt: TGTGCCAGCAGTTTATCTGGTCTCGGCTCTGGAAACACCATATATTTT
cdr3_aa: CASSLSGLGSGNTIYF

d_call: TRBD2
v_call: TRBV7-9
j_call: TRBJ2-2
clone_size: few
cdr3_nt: TGTGCCAGCAGCCCGCCGGAGGCGGGGGGGCGCAGCGGGGAGCTGTTTTTT
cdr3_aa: CASSPPEAGGRSGELFF

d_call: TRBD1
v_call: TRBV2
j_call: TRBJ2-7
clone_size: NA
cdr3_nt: TGTGCCAGCAGGGACAGGATTAGCTCCTACGAGCAGTACTTC
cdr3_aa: CASRDRISSYEQYF

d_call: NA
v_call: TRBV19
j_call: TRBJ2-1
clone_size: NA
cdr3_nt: TGTGCCAGTAGTATCGGACTGAACAATGAGCAGTTCTTC
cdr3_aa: CASSIGLNNEQFF

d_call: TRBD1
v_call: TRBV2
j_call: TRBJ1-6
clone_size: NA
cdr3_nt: TGTGCCAGCAGTGACCGACAGGGGGCGCGTAATTCACCCCTCCACTTT
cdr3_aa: CASSDRQGARNSPLHF

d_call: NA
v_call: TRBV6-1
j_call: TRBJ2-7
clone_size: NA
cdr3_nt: TGTGCCAGCAGTGAAGCCGGTTGGGGGGACGTACACTCCTACGAGCAGTACTTC
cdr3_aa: CASSEAGWGDVHSYEQYF

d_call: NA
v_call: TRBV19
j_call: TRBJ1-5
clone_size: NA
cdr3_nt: TGTGCCAGTAGTCCCCCAGGCAGTACGGGCAATCAGCCCCAGCATTTT
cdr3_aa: CASSPPGSTGNQPQHF

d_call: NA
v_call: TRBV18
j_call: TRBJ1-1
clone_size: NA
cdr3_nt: TGTGCCAGCTCACCAAGGCAGGATGAAGCTTTCTTT
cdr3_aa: CASSPRQDEAFF

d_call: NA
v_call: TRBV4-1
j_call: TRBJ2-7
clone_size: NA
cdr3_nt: TGCGCCAGCAGCCAAGACTTAGGAACAGGCGGGAACGAGCAGTACTTC
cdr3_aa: CASSQDLGTGGNEQYF

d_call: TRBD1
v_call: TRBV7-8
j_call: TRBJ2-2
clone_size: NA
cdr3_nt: TGTGCCAGCAGCCAAGGGGGCCCCCGCGGGGAGCTGTTTTTT
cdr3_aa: CASSQGGPRGELFF

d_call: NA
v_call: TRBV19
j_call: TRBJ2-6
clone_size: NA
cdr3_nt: TGTGCCAGTACGAAGGAGGGGACTGGGGCCAACGTCCTGACTTTC
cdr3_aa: CASTKEGTGANVLTF